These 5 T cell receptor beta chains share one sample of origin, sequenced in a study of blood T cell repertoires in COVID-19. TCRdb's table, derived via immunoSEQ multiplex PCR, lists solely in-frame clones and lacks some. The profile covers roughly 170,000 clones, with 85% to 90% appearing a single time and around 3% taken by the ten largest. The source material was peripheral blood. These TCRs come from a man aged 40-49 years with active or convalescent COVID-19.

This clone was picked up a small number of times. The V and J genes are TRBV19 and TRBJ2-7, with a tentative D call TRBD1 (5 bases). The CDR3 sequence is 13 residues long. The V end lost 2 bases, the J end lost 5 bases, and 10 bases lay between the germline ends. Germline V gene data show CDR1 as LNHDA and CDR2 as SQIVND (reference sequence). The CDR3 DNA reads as TGTGCCAGTAGTATATTGGGGCGCGACGAGCAGTACTTC. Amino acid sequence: CASSILGRDEQYF.

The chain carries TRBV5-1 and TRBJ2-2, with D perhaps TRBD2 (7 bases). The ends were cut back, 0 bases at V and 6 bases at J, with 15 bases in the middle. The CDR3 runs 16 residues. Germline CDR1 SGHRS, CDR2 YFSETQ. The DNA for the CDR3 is TGCGCCAGCAGCTTGGGAATGGCGGGGGCCCCCGGGGAGCTGTTTTTT. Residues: CASSLGMAGAPGELFF.

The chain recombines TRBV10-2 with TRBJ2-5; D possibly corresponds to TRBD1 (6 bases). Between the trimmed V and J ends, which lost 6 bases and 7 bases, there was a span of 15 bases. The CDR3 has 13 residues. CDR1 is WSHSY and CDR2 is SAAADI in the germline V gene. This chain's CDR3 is CASRDSSVATQYF. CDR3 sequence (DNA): TGCGCCAGCAGGGACAGCTCCGTAGCGACCCAGTACTTC.

CDR3 nucleotides: TGTGCCAGCAGCTTGACTAGCGGGGGCTACAATGAGCAGTTCTTC. Translating it yields CASSLTSGGYNEQFF. The chain carries TRBV11-1 and TRBJ2-1; 12 bases align to TRBD2. The CDR3 covers 15 residues. Germline loops: CDR1 SGHAT, CDR2 FQDESV (reference sequence). After removal of 3 bases from V and 3 bases from J, the junction contained 0 bases not matched to a gene.

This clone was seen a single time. The CDR3 DNA is TGTGCCTGGAGTCAGGGGGAAGAAAAACTGTTTTTT. As protein: CAWSQGEEKLFF. V gene TRBV30 combines with J gene TRBJ1-4; 7 bases agree with TRBD1. The J segment lost 8 bases and the V segment lost 2 bases, leaving 2 bases of the junction unmatched. Germline loops: CDR1 GTSNPN, CDR2 SVGIG (reference sequence). The CDR3 consists of 12 residues. The variable domain in full, completed from reference TRBV30 and TRBJ1-4, reads SQTIHQWPATLVQPVGSPLSLECTVEGTSNPNLYWYRQAAGRGLQLLFYSVGIGQISSEVPQNLSASRPQDRQFILSSKKLLLSDSGFYLCAWSQGEEKLFFGSGTQLSVL.